This TCR beta chain was observed in a study of T-cell reconstitution after alpha-beta-depleted transplantation in children. The V end was cut by 9 bases, the J end by 6 bases, with 14 bases between. The CDR3 consists of 13 residues. CDR1 and CDR2 from the germline V gene are SGHVS and FNYEAQ. As it was prepared, the TCRbeta library received unique molecular identifiers. TCRdb ran MiXCR on the PCR reads and lists one entry per CDR3 protein. The table records about 400,000 distinct CDR3 sequences, roughly 22% of them present only once. Sample: PBMCs from the stem cell graft donor, taken from the stem cell graft. This receptor was taken from a human donor who donated a stem cell graft to a child with acute myeloid leukemia. The chain employs TRBV7-6 and TRBJ2-2; D is ambiguous. CDR3 residues: CASSIAGAGELFF. CDR3 bases: TGTGCCAGTAGCATAGCCGGCGCCGGGGAGCTGTTTTTT.